This T cell receptor beta chain stems from a study of T cell responses to AZD1222 COVID-19 vaccine. This table comes from immunoSEQ multiplex PCR, and its TCRdb copy is limited to in-frame clones, with some not included. The sample includes around 160,000 clones, about 93% of them seen just once. CDR3 length: 15 residues. V dropped 6 bases and J dropped 0 bases, with 13 bases sitting between them. CDR1 and CDR2 (germline): SGHTA, FQGTGA. As for this clone: The target antigen is unknown.

Study-wide results and caveats: The number of AZD1222 recipients seropositive at baseline was only five to seven.

This chain links TRBV7-3 with TRBJ2-3; TRBD2 is a possible D gene (7 bases). The sample here was peripheral blood, taken on day 0 of AZD1222 vaccination. This receptor was obtained from an adult in good health. CDR3 protein: CASSRRGGSTDTQYF. In DNA, the CDR3 is TGTGCCAGCAGTCGAAGGGGGGGAAGCACAGATACGCAGTATTTT.